This T cell receptor beta chain was identified in a study of low-dose radiotherapy and immunotherapy resistance in tumors. Time point given: after trial treatment. Treatment given: LDRT plus nivolumab, ipilimumab, low-dose cyclophosphamide and aspirin (RACIN trial). The donors, trial participants, received nivolumab, ipilimumab, aspirin, low-dose cyclophosphamide and low-dose radiotherapy. Gene-specific TRAV and TRBV primers were used for first-strand cDNA, covering alpha and beta chains. An approximately 19-cycle PCR with a constant-region primer and V-primer adapter amplified TCRs. Isolated mRNA underwent amplification via in vitro transcription. MiXCR, run by TCRdb on the reads, gives a single entry per CDR3 protein. Of 80,000 or so distinct CDR3 sequences listed, 17% are singletons. This CDR3 is 17 amino acids long. Germline CDR1 and CDR2: MDHEN and SYDVKM. V dropped 6 bases and J dropped 7; count of bases not matched to a gene: 18.

Ten or more counts support this clonotype. The V gene is TRBV28, the J gene TRBJ2-1; 7 bases map to TRBD2. The starting material was PBMCs, obtained after low-dose radiotherapy plus immunotherapy. The receptor was derived from a male donor with prostate cancer. CDR3 region: CASSLPSGAGMGNEQFF. CDR3 sequence (DNA): TGTGCCAGCAGCCTACCCTCGGGAGCGGGAATGGGTAATGAGCAGTTCTTC.